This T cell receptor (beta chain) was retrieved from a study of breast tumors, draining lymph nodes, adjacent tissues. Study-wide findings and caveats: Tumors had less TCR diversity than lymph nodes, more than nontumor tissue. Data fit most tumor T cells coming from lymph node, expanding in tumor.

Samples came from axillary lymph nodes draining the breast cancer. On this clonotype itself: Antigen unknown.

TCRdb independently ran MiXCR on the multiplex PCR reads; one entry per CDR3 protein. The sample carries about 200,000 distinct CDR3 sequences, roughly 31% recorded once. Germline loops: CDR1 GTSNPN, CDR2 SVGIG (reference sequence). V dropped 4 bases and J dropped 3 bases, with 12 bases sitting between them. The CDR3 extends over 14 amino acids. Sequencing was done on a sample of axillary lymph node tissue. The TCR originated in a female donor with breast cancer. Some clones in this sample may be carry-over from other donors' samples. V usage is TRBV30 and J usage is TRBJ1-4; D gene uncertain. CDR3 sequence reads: CAWTTGISNEKLFF. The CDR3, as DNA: TGTGCCTGGACTACCGGGATATCTAATGAAAAACTGTTTTTT.